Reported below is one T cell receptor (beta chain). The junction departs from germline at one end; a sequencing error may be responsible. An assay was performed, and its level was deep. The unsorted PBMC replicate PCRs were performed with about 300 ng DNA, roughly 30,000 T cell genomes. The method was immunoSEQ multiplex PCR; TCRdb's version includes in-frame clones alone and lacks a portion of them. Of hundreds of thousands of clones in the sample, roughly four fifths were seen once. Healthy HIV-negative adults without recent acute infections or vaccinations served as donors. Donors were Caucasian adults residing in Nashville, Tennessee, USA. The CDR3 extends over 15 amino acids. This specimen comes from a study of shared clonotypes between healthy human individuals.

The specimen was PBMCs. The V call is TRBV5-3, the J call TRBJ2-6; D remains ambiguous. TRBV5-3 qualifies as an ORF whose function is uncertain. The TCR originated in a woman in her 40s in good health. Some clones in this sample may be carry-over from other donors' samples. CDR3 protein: CASSYGPSGANVLTF. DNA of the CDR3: TGTGCCAGCAGCTATGGGCCCTCTGGGGCCAACGTCCTGACTTTC.